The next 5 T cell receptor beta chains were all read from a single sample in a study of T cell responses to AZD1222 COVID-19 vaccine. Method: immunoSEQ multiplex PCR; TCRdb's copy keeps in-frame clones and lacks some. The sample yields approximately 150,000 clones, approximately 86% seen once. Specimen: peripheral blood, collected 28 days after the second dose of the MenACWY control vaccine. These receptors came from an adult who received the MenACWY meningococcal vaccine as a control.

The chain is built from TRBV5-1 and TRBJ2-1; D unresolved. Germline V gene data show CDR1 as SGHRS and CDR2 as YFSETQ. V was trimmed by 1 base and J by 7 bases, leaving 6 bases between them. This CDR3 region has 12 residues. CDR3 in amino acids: CASSLSTNEQFF. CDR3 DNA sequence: TGCGCCAGCAGCTTGAGTACGAATGAGCAGTTCTTC. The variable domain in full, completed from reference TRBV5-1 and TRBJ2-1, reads KAGVTQTPRYLIKTRGQQVTLSCSPISGHRSVSWYQQTPGQGLQFLFEYFSETQRNKGNFPGRFSGRQFSNSRSEMNVSTLELGDSALYLCASSLSTNEQFFGPGTRLTVL.

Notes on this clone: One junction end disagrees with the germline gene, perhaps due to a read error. CDR3: CASSQERTVF. In DNA, the CDR3 is TGCGCCAGCAGCCAAGAGCGGACGGTGTTC. The chain joins TRBV4-3 to TRBJ2-7; the D is unclear. Germline assignment: CDR1 LGHNA and CDR2 YSLEER. The CDR3 is made up of 10 amino acids.

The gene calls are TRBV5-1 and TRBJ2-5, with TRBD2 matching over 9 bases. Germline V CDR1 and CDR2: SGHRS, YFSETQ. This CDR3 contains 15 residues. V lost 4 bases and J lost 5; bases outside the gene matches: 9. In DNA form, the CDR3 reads TGCGCCAGCAGCCACTTAGCGGGAGCCTTGGAGACCCAGTACTTC. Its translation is CASSHLAGALETQYF.

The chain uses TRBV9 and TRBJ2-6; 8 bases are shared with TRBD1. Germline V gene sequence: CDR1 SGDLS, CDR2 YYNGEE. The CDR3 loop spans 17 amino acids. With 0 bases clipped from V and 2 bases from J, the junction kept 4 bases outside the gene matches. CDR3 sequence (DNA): TGTGCCAGCAGCGTAGGCAGGGGGCTGGCTGGGGCCAACGTCCTGACTTTC. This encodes CASSVGRGLAGANVLTF.

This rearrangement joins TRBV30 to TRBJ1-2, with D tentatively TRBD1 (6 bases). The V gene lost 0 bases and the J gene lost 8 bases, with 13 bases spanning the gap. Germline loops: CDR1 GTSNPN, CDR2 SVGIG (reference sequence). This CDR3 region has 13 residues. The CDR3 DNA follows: TGTGCCTGGAGTGTACAGGGTACTTCGGGCTACACCTTC. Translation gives CAWSVQGTSGYTF.